The subject of this entry is one T cell receptor beta chain. Its target is not known. Original processing notes: It was from CDR3 differences across clinicopathological groups that a distant-metastasis classifier for papillary thyroid cancer was built. Using MiXCR, TCRdb re-called clones from the PCR reads. TCRdb's processing, not the study's, gives the V and J calls here. This sample has some 41,000 clones, with around an eighth found just once. This sample is part of a study of metastatic and nonmetastatic thyroid tumors. Looking at the study overall: Repertoires from malignant and benign thyroid patients were compared across blood and tumor or nodule tissue.

Whole-study findings and limits: Significantly greater TCR beta diversity was reportedly found in malignant thyroid tumors than in benign nodules (in blood and tumor).

Nobody among the patients had been given any treatment before thyroid surgery. CDR1 is GTSNPN and CDR2 is SVGIG in the germline V gene (reference sequence). The CDR3 is 15 amino acids. Deletions cut 2 bases from V and 5 bases from J, with 15 bases between. The sample taken for sequencing was blood. The V and J genes are TRBV30 and TRBJ2-2, with a possible D match to TRBD1 (6 bases). The TCR sequence derives from a female donor with papillary thyroid cancer or a benign thyroid nodule (not recorded which). Some clones in this sample may be carry-over from other donors' samples. The CDR3 coding sequence is TGTGCCTGGAGTATTCAGGGGAGTCAAACCGGGGAGCTGTTTTTT. It encodes CAWSIQGSQTGELFF.